The next 16 T cell receptor beta chains were all read from a single sample in a study of control samples from healthy donors and cancer patients. Data came from immunoSEQ multiplex PCR; TCRdb stores just in-frame clones and leaves some out. The sample carries tens of thousands of clones, about 83% recorded once. Source material: PBMCs. These receptors all come from a woman aged 60-70 years with lung cancer.

The chain links TRBV7-9 to TRBJ2-1; D perhaps matches TRBD2 (7 bases). Trimming stripped 7 bases from V and 2 bases from J, with 12 bases between. Germline-derived CDR1 and CDR2 are SEHNR and FQNEAQ (reference sequence). This CDR3 spans 14 amino acids. The CDR3 coding sequence is TGTGCCAGCAAACGGGGGGCAGCCTACAATGAGCAGTTCTTC. This encodes CASKRGAAYNEQFF.

The rearrangement joins TRBV7-9 to TRBJ2-2; 13 positions agree with TRBD2. V trimming: 5 bases; J trimming: 8 bases; junction bases outside the gene matches: 5. Germline values: CDR1 SEHNR, CDR2 FQNEAQ (reference sequence). The CDR3 extends over 15 amino acids. The CDR3 DNA follows: TGTGCCAGCAGCCTACTAGCGGGAGGGCTTGGGGAGCTGTTTTTT. Protein sequence: CASSLLAGGLGELFF.

CDR3: CASSPRGLASFPRANTEAFF. For the CDR3, the DNA is TGTGCCAGCTCACCACGAGGGCTGGCATCCTTCCCGAGGGCGAACACTGAAGCTTTCTTT. The chain has TRBV18 and TRBJ1-1; D not certain. The CDR3 loop spans 20 amino acids. Trimming removed 1 base from V and 1 base from J, with 25 bases in between. CDR1 and CDR2 from the germline V gene are KGHSH and LQKENI.

V is TRBV7-9 and J is TRBJ1-2, with 7 bases fitting TRBD1. Germline values: CDR1 SEHNR, CDR2 FQNEAQ (reference sequence). The CDR3 is 13 residues long. J gave up 7 bases and V 7 bases, and 9 bases lay outside the gene matches. This CDR3 is CASNDRDVGGYTF. DNA for the CDR3: TGTGCCAGCAACGACAGGGATGTCGGTGGCTACACCTTC.

V is TRBV7-9 and J is TRBJ2-7; the D is unclear. Trimming took 2 bases from V and 2 from J, leaving 10 bases between them. Germline CDR1 is SEHNR and CDR2 is FQNEAQ (reference sequence). The CDR3 loop spans 14 amino acids. The CDR3 nucleotides read TGTGCCAGCAGCTTAAAAGAGTCAGCCTACGAGCAGTACTTC. Its protein is CASSLKESAYEQYF.

The CDR3 sequence: CAWTSLRWGARAGANVLTF. CDR3 DNA: TGTGCCTGGACAAGCCTAAGATGGGGGGCGCGGGCTGGGGCCAACGTCCTGACTTTC. The chain is built from TRBV30 and TRBJ2-6, with D perhaps assigned TRBD1 or TRBD2 (6 bases each). The germline V gene has CDR1 GTSNPN and CDR2 SVGIG (reference sequence). V lost 4 bases to trimming and J lost 2 bases, with 24 bases between them. There are 19 residues in the CDR3.

The V and J genes are TRBV25-1 and TRBJ1-1; 7 positions agree with TRBD1. Looked up from germline, CDR1 is MGHDK and CDR2 is SYGVNS. This CDR3 comprises 16 residues. V shed 3 bases, J shed 7 bases, and the junction held 14 bases outside the gene matches. The CDR3 loop is CASSDLQGPRGGEAFF. The CDR3 DNA reads as TGTGCCAGCAGTGACCTACAGGGGCCCCGGGGGGGTGAAGCTTTCTTT.

V is TRBV10-1 and J is TRBJ2-3; tentative D call: TRBD2 (5 bases). Germline CDR1 and CDR2: WNHNN and SYGVQD (reference sequence). This CDR3 has 12 residues. Trimming cost V 4 bases and J 3 bases, with 5 bases left between them. The DNA of the CDR3 is TGCGCCAGCAGTGCGGGGACAGATACGCAGTATTTT. Amino acid sequence: CASSAGTDTQYF.

The V and J genes are TRBV9 and TRBJ1-6, with D perhaps TRBD1 (6 bases). The V end was cut by 4 bases, the J end by 11 bases, with 13 bases between. The germline gives CDR1 SGDLS, CDR2 YYNGEE. The CDR3 is 13 amino acids. CDR3 in DNA: TGTGCCAGCAGCTCCCGGACAGCGACACCCCTCCACTTT. It encodes CASSSRTATPLHF. The full variable domain, its missing parts supplied by reference TRBV9 and TRBJ1-6, is DSGVTQTPKHLITATGQRVTLRCSPRSGDLSVYWYQQSLDQGLQFLIQYYNGEERAKGNILERFSAQQFPDLHSELNLSSLELGDSALYFCASSSRTATPLHFGNGTRLTVT.

The rearrangement uses TRBV5-6 and TRBJ2-7; a weak D match, TRBD1 (6 bases). Trimming took 4 bases from V and 9 from J, leaving 14 bases between them. The germline V gene has CDR1 SGHDT and CDR2 YYEEEE. The CDR3 length is 12 residues. CDR3 sequence: CASSLTGLGQYF. The CDR3, as DNA: TGTGCCAGCAGCCTTACAGGGTTAGGGCAGTACTTC.

This clone was observed a single time. This chain links TRBV18 with TRBJ2-7; tentatively, D is TRBD1 (5 bases). V dropped 6 bases and J dropped 4 bases, with 13 bases sitting between them. Per germline, CDR1 KGHSH and CDR2 LQKENI. The CDR3 runs 13 residues. Written as DNA, the CDR3 is TGTGCCAGCTCCCTCGGACATACGTACGAGCAGTACTTC. This encodes CASSLGHTYEQYF.

The J gene is TRBJ1-1, the V gene TRBV6-5, with 7 nucleotides matching TRBD1. Germline V gene lookup returns CDR1 MNHEY and CDR2 SVGAGI. Trimming cost V 2 bases and J 3 bases; bases outside gene matches: 6. The CDR3 length is 15 residues. The CDR3 nucleotides are TGTGCCAGCAGTTACGACAGGGTCGGGGACACTGAAGCTTTCTTT. This encodes CASSYDRVGDTEAFF.

The chain carries TRBV19 and TRBJ2-7, with D possibly being TRBD1 (5 bases). V shed 3 bases and J shed 1 base, with 10 bases lying between them. This CDR3 comprises 14 residues. The germline V gene encodes CDR1 LNHDA and CDR2 SQIVND (reference sequence). The CDR3 DNA follows: TGTGCCAGTAGTATTCAGGGTGGGTCCTACGAGCAGTACTTC. Residues: CASSIQGGSYEQYF.

The chain couples TRBV5-1 to TRBJ2-7; the match to TRBD1 covers 10 bases. The CDR3 totals 14 residues. Trimming cost V 3 bases and J 4 bases; bases outside gene matches: 4. CDR1 SGHRS and CDR2 YFSETQ come from the germline V gene. CDR3: CASSSPGQGYEQYF. The CDR3 DNA reads TGCGCCAGCAGCTCTCCGGGACAGGGGTACGAGCAGTACTTC.

V usage is TRBV7-9 and J usage is TRBJ2-7; tentative D call: TRBD1 (7 bases). This CDR3 contains 14 residues. Per the germline V gene, CDR1 is SEHNR and CDR2 is FQNEAQ (reference sequence). Trimming removed 8 bases at V and 6 bases at J, with 20 bases between. This chain's CDR3 is CASGGDRPSPEQYF. Written as DNA, the CDR3 is TGTGCCAGCGGAGGGGACAGACCTTCTCCCGAGCAGTACTTC.

This clone was detected only a few times. The V gene is TRBV9, the J gene TRBJ2-7; no reliable D call. This CDR3 contains 13 residues. Germline lookup yields CDR1 SGDLS and CDR2 YYNGEE. Deletions cut 4 bases from V and 2 bases from J, with 10 bases between. CDR3 amino acids: CASSPSSPYEQYF. CDR3 DNA: TGTGCCAGCAGCCCATCTTCTCCCTACGAGCAGTACTTC.